This TCR beta chain was sequenced in a study of blood T cells in healthy people across ages (dated by TCRdb to the mid-2010s). Turning to the overall study: In model experiments, roughly one uniquely barcoded TCR beta cDNA molecule per two T cells was captured by template switching. The study measured age-related changes in TCR beta repertoire diversity using deep sequencing normalized with unique cDNA molecular identifiers. The donors were split into four age groups: young (average about 15 years), middle-aged (39), aged (roughly 65) and long-lived (approximately 80). To avoid experimental bias, donors of different ages were randomly spread across the sequencing lanes. Two additional independent replicas of 1 million unique cDNA reads from the same blood draw were analyzed for two donors (one aged 18 to 30 and one aged 80 or older).

To note about this clonotype: The clone's antigen remains unknown. No base quality values were provided; no much bigger clone lies one nucleotide off.

The library was generated by 5' RACE. The sequencer listed for this sample is Illumina HiSeq 2500. A second PCR of about 6 to 11 cycles was performed with a sample-barcoded 5' primer and a J-beta primer mix. A template-switch 5' adaptor carrying 12 random nucleotides introduced a unique molecular identifier onto each TCR beta cDNA molecule. Each sample yielded at least 2.5 million CDR3-containing paired-end reads. The Mint cDNA synthesis kit, primed by a TRBC-specific oligonucleotide, was used to synthesize first-strand cDNA from all RNA. All cDNA was treated with uracil-DNA glycosylase and then went through a first 18-cycle PCR with the universal primers M1SS and BC2_uni_R. The paper's processing steps were these. For normalization, 1 million high-quality reads were randomly selected from each sample, with every read carrying a distinct molecular identifier. Instead of being binned into consensus sequences, reads with shared molecular identifiers were discarded. MiTCR, run with a Q25 quality threshold and the strictest error-elimination algorithm, handled CDR3 identification, clonotype clustering and error correction. Lower-bound total TCR beta diversity was estimated with a nonparametric unseen species model using Euler transformation. TCRdb applied fastp at Q25 and MiXCR to the public reads, then kept only in-frame beta chains. A single entry per CDR3 protein holds the most common genes and DNA from its merged rows. These V and J calls derive from TCRdb rather than the authors' analysis. The sample table records fewer than 950,000 distinct CDR3 sequences; less than 70% of these occur just once. The ten largest clonotypes hold about 38% of the sample.

The full study reports these points: Bulk unsorted PBMC profiling prevented conclusive comparison of naive and antigen-experienced compartments. There was a strong correlation between observed TCR beta diversity and the percentage of naive T cells measured by flow cytometry. As age increased, observed TCR beta diversity per million T cells dropped in a roughly linear way, and a significant reduction was already evident by age around 41. Because the CMV infection status of the donors was unknown, age-related changes in expanded clonotypes may potentially have been confounded. Compared with the aged group, the long-lived group had more naive CD4+ T cells, fewer expanded clones and increased TCR diversity, suggesting age selection. Estimates of total diversity based on one million sequenced T cells were regarded as lower bounds and as underestimates.

Donors were a few dozen systemically healthy Caucasian individuals from Russia aged roughly 6 to 90 years. Ten milliliters of peripheral blood were drawn from each donor into EDTA-treated Vacutainer tubes. PBMCs were isolated by Ficoll-Paque density-gradient centrifugation, with at least 6 million obtained per sample. Trizol reagent was used to extract total RNA from the PBMCs, yielding at least 6 micrograms per sample. The percentages of naive CD45RAhigh/CD27high T cells were determined by flow cytometry on a PBMC aliquot from every donor. From its cysteine to its phenylalanine, the CDR3 spans 15 amino acids. Of the read, only the CDR3 DNA is kept; its 45 bases are in frame from base 1. From the germline V gene (reference sequence), CDR1 is GTSNPN and CDR2 is SVGIG. The junction shows trimming of 0 bases on V and 5 bases on J, plus 16 bases between the germline ends.

The specimen sequenced was blood. This receptor chain uses TRBV30 and TRBJ1-1, and perhaps TRBD1 as D gene, on 5 matching bases. This clonotype was obtained from a man of 80 years or more in good health. This receptor carries the CDR3 CAWSVQGRLRTEAFF. The nucleotides read TGTGCCTGGAGTGTCCAGGGCAGATTGAGGACTGAAGCTTTCTTT.